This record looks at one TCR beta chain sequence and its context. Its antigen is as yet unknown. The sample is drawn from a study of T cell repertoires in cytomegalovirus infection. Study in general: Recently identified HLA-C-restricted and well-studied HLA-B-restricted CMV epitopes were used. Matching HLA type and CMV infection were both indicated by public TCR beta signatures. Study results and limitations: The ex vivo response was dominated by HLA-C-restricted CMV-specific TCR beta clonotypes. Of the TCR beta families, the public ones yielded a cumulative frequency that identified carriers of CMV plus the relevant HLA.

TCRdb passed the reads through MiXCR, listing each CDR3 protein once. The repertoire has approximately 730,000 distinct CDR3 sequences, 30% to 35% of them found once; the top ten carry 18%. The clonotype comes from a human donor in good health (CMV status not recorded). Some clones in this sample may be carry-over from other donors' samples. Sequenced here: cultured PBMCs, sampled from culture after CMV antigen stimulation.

This CDR3 reads CASSSWWGDGYTF. As DNA, the CDR3 is TGCGCCAGCAGCTCCTGGTGGGGAGATGGCTACACCTTC. The rearrangement links TRBV4-3 to TRBJ1-2, with D hard to call. The V gene's germline CDR1 is LGHNA and CDR2 YSLEER. The V end lost 5 bases, the J end lost 6 bases, and 13 bases lay between the germline ends. CDR3 length: 13 amino acids.